Here is one T cell receptor (beta chain) with its context. Antigen specificity is unknown. Naive CD8 cells, CD45RO-negative and positively selected for CCR7, excluded terminally differentiated effector memory CD45RA+ cells. The donors, all of them Caucasian adults, lived in Nashville, Tennessee. The data were taken from a study of shared clonotypes between healthy human individuals. Study in general: Researchers assigned three CD4 naive, three CD4 memory, two CD8 naive and one CD8 memory plate to each donor.

This table comes from immunoSEQ multiplex PCR, and its TCRdb copy is limited to in-frame clones, with some not included. The table shows over 2 million clones, with less than 95% occurring only once. Study-wide points: When naive CD4 clonotypes were compared across a few donors, 4% to 6.5% were shared. Generation of non-shared clonotypes was less probable than generation of clonotypes shared by all four donors.

The V end lost 2 bases, the J end lost 9 bases, and 14 bases lay between the germline ends. This CDR3 is built from 14 residues. CDR1 SNHLY and CDR2 FYNNEI come from the germline V gene. The clonotype was recovered from a man aged 18 to 29 in good health. Input material: naive CD8+ T cells sorted from blood. The genes are TRBV2 and TRBJ1-5, with D possibly TRBD1 on 5 matching bases. CDR3 region: CASSEKGVPRPQHF. The CDR3 DNA is TGTGCCAGCAGTGAAAAAGGGGTCCCACGGCCCCAGCATTTT.